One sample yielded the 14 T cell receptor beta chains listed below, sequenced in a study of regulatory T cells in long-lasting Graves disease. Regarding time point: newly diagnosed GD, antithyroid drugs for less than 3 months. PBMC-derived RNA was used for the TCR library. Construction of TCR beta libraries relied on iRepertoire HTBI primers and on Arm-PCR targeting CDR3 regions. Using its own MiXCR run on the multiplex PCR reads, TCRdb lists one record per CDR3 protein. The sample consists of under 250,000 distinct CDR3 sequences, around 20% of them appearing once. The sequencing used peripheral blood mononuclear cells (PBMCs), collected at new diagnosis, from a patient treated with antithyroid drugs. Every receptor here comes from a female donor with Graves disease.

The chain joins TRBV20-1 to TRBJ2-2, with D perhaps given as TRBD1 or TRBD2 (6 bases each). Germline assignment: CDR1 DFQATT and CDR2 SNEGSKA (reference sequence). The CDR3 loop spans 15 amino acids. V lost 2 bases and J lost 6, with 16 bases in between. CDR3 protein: CSARTRGQGSGELFF. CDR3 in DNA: TGCAGTGCTAGAACCCGGGGGCAGGGGTCCGGGGAGCTGTTTTTT.

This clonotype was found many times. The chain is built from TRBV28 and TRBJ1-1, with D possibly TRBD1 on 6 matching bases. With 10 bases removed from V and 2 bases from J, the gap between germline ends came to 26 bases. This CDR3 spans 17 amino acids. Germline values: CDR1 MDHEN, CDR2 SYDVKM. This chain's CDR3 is CATNGAPLGRGNTEAFF. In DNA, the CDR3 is TGTGCCACGAACGGGGCACCGCTGGGCAGGGGTAACACTGAAGCTTTCTTT.

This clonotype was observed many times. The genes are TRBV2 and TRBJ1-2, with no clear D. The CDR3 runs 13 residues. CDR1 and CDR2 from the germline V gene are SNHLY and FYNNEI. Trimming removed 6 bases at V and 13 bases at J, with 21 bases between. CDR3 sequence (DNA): TGTGCCAGCAGGGACGGGCGATATGGTGTGTGCACCTTC. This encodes CASRDGRYGVCTF.

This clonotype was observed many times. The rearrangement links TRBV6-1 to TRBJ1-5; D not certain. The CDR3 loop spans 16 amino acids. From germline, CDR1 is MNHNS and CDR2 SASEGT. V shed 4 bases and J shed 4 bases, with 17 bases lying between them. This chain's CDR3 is CASSAFQTVGNQPQHF. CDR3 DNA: TGTGCCAGCAGTGCTTTCCAAACCGTTGGGAATCAGCCCCAGCATTTT.

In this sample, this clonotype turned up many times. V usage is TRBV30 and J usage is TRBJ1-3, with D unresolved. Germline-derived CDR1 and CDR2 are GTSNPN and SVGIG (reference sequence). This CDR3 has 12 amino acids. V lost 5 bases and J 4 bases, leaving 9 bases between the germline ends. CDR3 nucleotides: TGTGCCTGGGCAGGTGCGGGAAACACCATATATTTT. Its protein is CAWAGAGNTIYF.

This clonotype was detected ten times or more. Here the CDR3 reads CASSAANQPQHF. The CDR3 DNA reads as TGTGCCAGCAGTGCCGCAAATCAGCCCCAGCATTTT. The chain employs TRBV6-1 and TRBJ1-5; no definite D call. With 4 bases removed from V and 4 bases from J, the gap between germline ends came to 5 bases. CDR3 length: 12 amino acids. The germline CDR1 and CDR2 sequences are MNHNS and SASEGT.

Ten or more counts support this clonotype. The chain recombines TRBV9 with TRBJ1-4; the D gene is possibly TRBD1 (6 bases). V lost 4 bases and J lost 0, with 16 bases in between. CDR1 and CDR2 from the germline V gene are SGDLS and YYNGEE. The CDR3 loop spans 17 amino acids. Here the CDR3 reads CASSTHRDNPTNEKLFF. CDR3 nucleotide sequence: TGTGCCAGCAGCACCCACCGGGACAACCCAACTAATGAAAAACTGTTTTTT.

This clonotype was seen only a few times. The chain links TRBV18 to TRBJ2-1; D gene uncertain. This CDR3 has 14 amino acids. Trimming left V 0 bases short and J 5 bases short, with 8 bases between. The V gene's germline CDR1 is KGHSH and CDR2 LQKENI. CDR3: CASSPPRPDNEQFF. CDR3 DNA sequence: TGTGCCAGCTCACCACCTCGGCCGGACAATGAGCAGTTCTTC.

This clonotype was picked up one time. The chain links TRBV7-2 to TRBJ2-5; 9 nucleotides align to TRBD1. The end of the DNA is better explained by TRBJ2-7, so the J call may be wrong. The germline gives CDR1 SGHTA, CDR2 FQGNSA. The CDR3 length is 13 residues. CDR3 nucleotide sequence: TGTGCCAGCAGCTCAAGGACAGGGGTCGAGCAGTACTTC. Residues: CASSSRTGVEQYF.

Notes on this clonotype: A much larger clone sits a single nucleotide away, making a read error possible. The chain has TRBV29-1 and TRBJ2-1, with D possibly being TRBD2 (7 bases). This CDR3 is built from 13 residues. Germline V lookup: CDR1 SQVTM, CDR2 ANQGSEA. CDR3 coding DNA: TGCAGCGTCGGAGGGGGGGGCTACAGTGAGCAGTTCTTC. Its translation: CSVGGGGYSEQFF.

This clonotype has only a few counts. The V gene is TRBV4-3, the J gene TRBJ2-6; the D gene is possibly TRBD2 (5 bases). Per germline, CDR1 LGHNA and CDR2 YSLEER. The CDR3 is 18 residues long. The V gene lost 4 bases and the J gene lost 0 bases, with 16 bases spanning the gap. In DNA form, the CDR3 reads TGCGCCAGCAGCCCCACAACTAGAGGGAGCTCTGGGGCCAACGTCCTGACTTTC. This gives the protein CASSPTTRGSSGANVLTF.

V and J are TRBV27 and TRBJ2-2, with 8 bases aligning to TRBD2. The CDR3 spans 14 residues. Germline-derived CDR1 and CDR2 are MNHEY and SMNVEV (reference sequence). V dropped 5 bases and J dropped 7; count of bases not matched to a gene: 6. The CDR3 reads CASSPGLAHGELFF. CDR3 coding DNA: TGTGCCAGCAGTCCTGGACTAGCCCACGGGGAGCTGTTTTTT.

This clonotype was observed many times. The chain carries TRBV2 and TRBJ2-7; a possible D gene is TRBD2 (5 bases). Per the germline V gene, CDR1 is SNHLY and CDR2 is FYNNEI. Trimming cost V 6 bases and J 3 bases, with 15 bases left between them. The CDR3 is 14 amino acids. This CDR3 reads CASRDSKMGYEQYF. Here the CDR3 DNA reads TGTGCCAGCAGGGACTCCAAAATGGGCTACGAGCAGTACTTC.

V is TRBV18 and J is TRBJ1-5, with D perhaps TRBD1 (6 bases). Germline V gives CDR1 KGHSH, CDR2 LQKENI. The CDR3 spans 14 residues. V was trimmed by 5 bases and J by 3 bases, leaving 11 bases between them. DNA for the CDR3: TGTGCCAGCTCAACAACAGGGCCCAATCAGCCCCAGCATTTT. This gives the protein CASSTTGPNQPQHF.